This T cell receptor (beta chain) was captured by sequencing in a study of blood T cell repertoires in COVID-19. Overall study: Samples came from the United States, Italy and Spain, spanning acute and convalescent COVID-19. Nucleic acid was either cDNA or gDNA, and it came from T cells, B-cell-depleted T cells, or PBMCs.

In the authors' workflow: Cell counts per sample came from amplifying reference gene primers. Libraries were prepared by immunoSEQ multiplex PCR; TCRdb keeps only in-frame clonotypes and omits some of them. That table gives V, J and clone size, and the DNA gave D and trimming. This table has just over 30,000 clones, about 90% appearing once. The J segment lost 6 bases and the V segment lost 6 bases, leaving 2 bases of the junction unmatched. This CDR3 contains 11 residues. CDR1 DFQATT and CDR2 SNEGSKA come from the germline V gene (reference sequence). This clonotype was obtained from a woman in her thirties or forties with active or convalescent COVID-19. The sequencing input was peripheral blood. V and J are TRBV20-1 and TRBJ2-7, with 10 bases that match TRBD1. CDR3 bases: TGCAGTGCCAGGGACAGGGGCGAGCAGTACTTC. It is translated as CSARDRGEQYF.